This passage covers 25 T cell receptor beta chains from one sample sequenced in a study of blood T cell repertoires in COVID-19 (TCRdb year 2020). The library was prepared using the immunoSEQ multiplex PCR assay. TCRdb re-hosts the immuneACCESS table, in-frame sequences only. Its copies lack some clones; in the studies checked, an unresolved V gene accounts for under half of them, and the cause for the rest is not known. In all, the sample holds about 370,000 clones, and over 85% of those were seen once. 1.7% of the sample is in the top ten clones. Source material: PBMCs or T cells enriched from blood (not recorded which). Receptors were obtained from a woman in her 30s who had recovered from COVID-19.

This chain joins TRBV5-1 and TRBJ1-1, with 8 bases matching TRBD1. The CDR3 length is 14 residues. CDR1 SGHRS and CDR2 YFSETQ come from the germline V gene. With 1 base clipped from V and 3 bases from J, the junction kept 2 bases outside the gene matches. The CDR3 DNA reads as TGCGCCAGCAGCTTGACAGGGGGGGACACTGAAGCTTTCTTT. Its protein is CASSLTGGDTEAFF. Variable domain in full (rest from reference TRBV5-1 and TRBJ1-1): KAGVTQTPRYLIKTRGQQVTLSCSPISGHRSVSWYQQTPGQGLQFLFEYFSETQRNKGNFPGRFSGRQFSNSRSEMNVSTLELGDSALYLCASSLTGGDTEAFFGQGTRLTVV.

This rearrangement joins TRBV20-1 to TRBJ2-1; 10 nucleotides line up with TRBD2. V lost 3 bases and J lost 3; bases outside the gene matches: 8. The CDR3 contains 16 residues. The germline CDR1 and CDR2 sequences are DFQATT and SNEGSKA (reference sequence). The CDR3 spells CSASLAGEEGYNEQFF. For the CDR3, the DNA is TGCAGTGCTAGTCTAGCGGGAGAGGAGGGCTACAATGAGCAGTTCTTC.

This chain links TRBV28 with TRBJ1-3, with D perhaps TRBD1 (6 bases). CDR3 length: 14 amino acids. Trimming stripped 6 bases from V and 9 bases from J, with 18 bases between. Looked up from germline, CDR1 is MDHEN and CDR2 is SYDVKM. CDR3 DNA: TGTGCCAGCAGCCAAACACAGGGAATTAGCACCATATATTTT. This translates into CASSQTQGISTIYF.

This clone has just one count. V usage is TRBV6-5 and J usage is TRBJ1-1; D is possibly TRBD1 (5 bases). The CDR3 spans 13 residues. Trimming cost V 6 bases and J 5 bases, with 13 bases left between them. Germline CDR1 reads MNHEY; CDR2 reads SVGAGI. This chain's CDR3 is CASSVKGWTEAFF. DNA of the CDR3: TGTGCCAGCAGCGTAAAGGGGTGGACTGAAGCTTTCTTT.

The V gene is TRBV11-3, the J gene TRBJ2-1, with 8 positions matching TRBD2. CDR3 length: 16 amino acids. Germline CDR1 SGHNT, CDR2 YENEEA. V dropped 2 bases and J dropped 7; count of bases not matched to a gene: 10. The CDR3 nucleotides are TGTGCCAGCAGCTTAAACCACGGGGGGGCCGTTAATGAGCAGTTCTTC. This encodes CASSLNHGGAVNEQFF.

This clone was seen just once. The J gene is TRBJ1-1, the V gene TRBV12-3 or TRBV12-4, with D possibly matching TRBD1 (5 bases). With 6 bases removed from V and 11 bases from J, the gap between germline ends came to 16 bases. This CDR3 contains 12 residues. The CDR3 protein is CASSLRTRLAFF. CDR3 DNA sequence: TGTGCCAGCAGCCTCCGGACACGTTTGGCTTTCTTT.

The V and J genes are TRBV24-1 and TRBJ2-1; 7 bases map to TRBD2. The CDR3 covers 13 residues. The J segment lost 4 bases and the V segment lost 9 bases, leaving 5 bases of the junction unmatched. Germline V lookup: CDR1 KGHDR, CDR2 SFDVKD. The chain's CDR3 is CATRSGTYNEQFF. The CDR3 region has the DNA TGTGCCACCCGCAGCGGGACGTACAATGAGCAGTTCTTC.

V and J are TRBV30 and TRBJ1-2, with 7 bases identical to TRBD1. Germline V gene sequence: CDR1 GTSNPN, CDR2 SVGIG (reference sequence). V was pared by 8 bases and J by 6 bases, with 12 bases of the junction left unmatched. CDR3 length equals 13 residues. The CDR3 here is CAQPAKGAHGYTF. In DNA form, the CDR3 reads TGTGCCCAGCCCGCTAAGGGGGCGCATGGCTACACCTTC.

This clone showed up just once. The chain has TRBV11-3 and TRBJ2-3; D perhaps matches TRBD2 (6 bases). The germline V and J ends were trimmed by 3 bases and 0 bases, with 10 bases remaining between them. Germline V gene lookup returns CDR1 SGHNT and CDR2 YENEEA. The CDR3 totals 15 residues. The CDR3 DNA sequence: TGTGCCAGCAGCTTTAGCGGTCCTAGCACAGATACGCAGTATTTT. Translation: CASSFSGPSTDTQYF.

The V call is TRBV10-3, the J call TRBJ1-2; D perhaps matches TRBD1 (5 bases). The CDR3 has 15 residues. The germline CDR1 and CDR2 sequences are ENHRY and SYGVKD. Trimming removed 2 bases from V and 3 bases from J, with 13 bases in between. CDR3 sequence reads: CAISEPRGADYGYTF. As DNA, the CDR3 is TGTGCCATCAGTGAGCCACGCGGGGCGGACTATGGCTACACCTTC.

This chain links TRBV7-8 with TRBJ2-5; 8 bases are shared with TRBD2. The CDR3 contains 17 residues. Germline lookup yields CDR1 SGHVS and CDR2 FQNEAQ. With V trimmed by 2 bases and J by 5 bases, 13 bases remained unmatched. The CDR3 spells CASSLFGSGGGRETQYF. For the CDR3, the DNA is TGTGCCAGCAGCTTATTCGGCAGCGGGGGAGGTAGGGAGACCCAGTACTTC.

This chain connects TRBV27 to TRBJ1-4; TRBD1 aligns across 8 bases. The germline gives CDR1 MNHEY, CDR2 SMNVEV (reference sequence). Losses at the gene ends were 6 bases for V and 8 bases for J; bases not matched to a gene: 11. The CDR3 spans 15 residues. The CDR3 here is CASRGSRTGWEKLFF. The CDR3 DNA sequence: TGTGCCAGCAGAGGAAGTCGGACAGGGTGGGAAAAACTGTTTTTT.

The rearrangement links TRBV18 to TRBJ1-1, with 10 bases lining up with TRBD1. V lost 5 bases to trimming and J lost 1 base; unmatched junction nucleotides: 4. The length of the CDR3 is 15 residues. Per germline, CDR1 KGHSH and CDR2 LQKENI. This chain's CDR3 is CASSGDRGRNTEAFF. Here the CDR3 DNA reads TGTGCCAGCTCAGGGGACAGGGGACGGAACACTGAAGCTTTCTTT.

The CDR3 protein is CASSFTLGGGNSPLHF. The CDR3 bases are TGTGCCAGCAGCTTCACGCTGGGGGGGGGCAATTCACCCCTCCACTTT. V usage is TRBV5-4 and J usage is TRBJ1-6, with D maybe TRBD1 (6 bases). V was pared by 2 bases and J by 7 bases, with 16 bases between. This CDR3 comprises 16 residues. Germline V gene sequence: CDR1 SGHNT, CDR2 YYREEE (reference sequence). The full variable domain, completed using reference TRBV5-4 and TRBJ1-6, is ETGVTQSPTHLIKTRGQQVTLRCSSQSGHNTVSWYQQALGQGPQFIFQYYREEENGRGNFPPRFSGLQFPNYSSELNVNALELDDSALYLCASSFTLGGGNSPLHFGNGTRLTVT.

DNA of the CDR3: TGTGCCAGCAGTGTAGGTTCCCGGGGCACAGATACGCAGTATTTT. Amino acids: CASSVGSRGTDTQYF. The V gene is TRBV6-4, the J gene TRBJ2-3; D is undetermined. Trimming stripped 4 bases from V and 1 base from J, with 12 bases between. The CDR3 sequence is 15 residues long. Germline CDR1 and CDR2: MRHNA and SNTAGT.

This clone was seen a handful of times. As DNA, the CDR3 is TGTGCCAGCAGCCCCCGATTGACTAGCGGGAACACCGGGGAGCTGTTTTTT. The encoded protein is CASSPRLTSGNTGELFF. The rearrangement links TRBV9 to TRBJ2-2; 9 bases are shared with TRBD2. This CDR3 has 17 residues. The germline CDR1 and CDR2 sequences are SGDLS and YYNGEE. The J segment lost 1 base and the V segment lost 4 bases, leaving 8 bases of the junction unmatched. Full variable domain (outside the CDR3, taken from reference TRBV9 and TRBJ2-2): DSGVTQTPKHLITATGQRVTLRCSPRSGDLSVYWYQQSLDQGLQFLIQYYNGEERAKGNILERFSAQQFPDLHSELNLSSLELGDSALYFCASSPRLTSGNTGELFFGEGSRLTVL.

This sequence joins TRBV15 and TRBJ1-5; D remains ambiguous. Trimming stripped 5 bases from V and 1 base from J, with 9 bases between. Germline CDR1 reads LNHNV; CDR2 reads YYDKDF (reference sequence). The CDR3 is 14 residues long. This chain's CDR3 is CATSAKLSNQPQHF. CDR3 coding DNA: TGTGCCACCAGCGCGAAGTTAAGCAATCAGCCCCAGCATTTT.

The chain combines TRBV30 with TRBJ2-7; D perhaps matches TRBD1 (6 bases). Trimming took 2 bases from V and 4 from J, leaving 15 bases between them. The germline V gene has CDR1 GTSNPN and CDR2 SVGIG (reference sequence). This CDR3 comprises 14 residues. CDR3 DNA: TGTGCCTGGAGTTTTTACAGGGAGTATTACGAGCAGTACTTC. As protein: CAWSFYREYYEQYF.

V is TRBV5-1 and J is TRBJ1-1, with 9 bases that match TRBD1. CDR1 and CDR2 (germline): SGHRS, YFSETQ. Trimming took 3 bases from V and 7 from J; bases not matched to a gene: 10. The CDR3 sequence is 15 residues long. The DNA of the CDR3 is TGCGCCAGCAGCTCGAATACAGGGGGCATAGTTGAAGCTTTCTTT. Translated: CASSSNTGGIVEAFF.

This sequence joins TRBV7-2 and TRBJ2-1; TRBD2 agrees at 11 bases. This CDR3 has 15 amino acids. CDR1 and CDR2 from the germline V gene are SGHTA and FQGNSA. V was pared by 5 bases and J by 9 bases, with 9 bases of the junction left unmatched. For the CDR3, the DNA is TGTGCCAGCAGCCCTCCGGGACTAGCGGCCGGTGAGCAGTTCTTC. It is translated as CASSPPGLAAGEQFF.

The chain joins TRBV5-6 to TRBJ1-2, with 9 bases matching TRBD1. Germline values: CDR1 SGHDT, CDR2 YYEEEE. This CDR3 spans 15 amino acids. V shed 2 bases, J shed 4 bases, and the junction held 6 bases outside the gene matches. CDR3 DNA: TGTGCCAGCAGCTTCGCTCCGGGACAGGGCTATGGCTACACCTTC. As protein: CASSFAPGQGYGYTF.

The chain is built from TRBV10-3 and TRBJ2-2, with a tentative D call TRBD1 (5 bases). Germline lookup yields CDR1 ENHRY and CDR2 SYGVKD. The CDR3 runs to 16 residues. Trimming shortened V by 2 bases and J by 6 bases, and 16 bases separated the two germline ends. This chain's CDR3 is CAISERGSPSAGELFF. The CDR3 DNA reads TGTGCCATCAGTGAGAGGGGCAGCCCCAGCGCCGGGGAGCTGTTTTTT.

The chain links TRBV11-2 to TRBJ2-7, with D possibly TRBD1 on 5 matching bases. The CDR3 length is 15 residues. Germline CDR1 and CDR2: SGHAT and FQNNGV. V dropped 0 bases and J dropped 2 bases, with 11 bases sitting between them. The CDR3 here is CASSLDAGNTYEQYF. CDR3 bases: TGTGCCAGCAGCTTAGACGCAGGGAATACCTACGAGCAGTACTTC.

The CDR3 DNA reads as TGTGCCAGCAGCTTATTGCGGCGGGAGGCGAGCAATGAGCAGTTCTTC. Protein product: CASSLLRREASNEQFF. This chain joins TRBV7-9 and TRBJ2-1, with 8 bases that match TRBD2. CDR1 is SEHNR and CDR2 is FQNEAQ in the germline V gene (reference sequence). The CDR3 loop spans 16 amino acids. Unmatched junction bases numbered 9, after V lost 2 bases and J lost 6 bases.

This clone was recorded many times. The V and J genes are TRBV4-3 and TRBJ2-2; TRBD2 aligns across 8 bases. The V gene's germline CDR1 is LGHNA and CDR2 YSLEER. The CDR3 runs to 15 residues. With 0 bases clipped from V and 4 bases from J, the junction kept 1 base outside the gene matches. In DNA form, the CDR3 reads TGCGCCAGCAGCCAAGATGGACTAGCCACCGGGGAGCTGTTTTTT. Translation: CASSQDGLATGELFF.